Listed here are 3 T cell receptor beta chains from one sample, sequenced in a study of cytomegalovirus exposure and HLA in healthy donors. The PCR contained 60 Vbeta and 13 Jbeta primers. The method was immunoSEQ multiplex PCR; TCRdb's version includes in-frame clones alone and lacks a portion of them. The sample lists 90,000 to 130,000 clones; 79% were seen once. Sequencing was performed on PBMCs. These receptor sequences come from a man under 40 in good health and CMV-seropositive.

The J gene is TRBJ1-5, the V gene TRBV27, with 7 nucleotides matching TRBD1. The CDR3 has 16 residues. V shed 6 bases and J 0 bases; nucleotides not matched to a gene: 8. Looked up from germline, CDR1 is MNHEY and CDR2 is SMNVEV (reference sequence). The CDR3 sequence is CASRGQETYSNQPQHF. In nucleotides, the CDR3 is TGTGCCAGCAGAGGACAGGAAACTTATAGCAATCAGCCCCAGCATTTT.

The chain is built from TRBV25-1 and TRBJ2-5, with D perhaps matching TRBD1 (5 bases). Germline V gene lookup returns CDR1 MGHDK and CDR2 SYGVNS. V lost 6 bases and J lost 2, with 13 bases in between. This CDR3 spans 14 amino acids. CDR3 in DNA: TGTGCCAGCAGACCCCAGCAGGGACAAGAGACCCAGTACTTC. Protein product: CASRPQQGQETQYF.

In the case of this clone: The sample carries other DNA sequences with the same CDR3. In DNA, the CDR3 is TGTGCCAGCAGTGAATCTAGGACAGCGAACACCGGGGAGCTGTTTTTT. This sequence encodes CASSESRTANTGELFF. The rearrangement joins TRBV25-1 to TRBJ2-2; TRBD1 might be the D (6 bases). The CDR3 totals 16 residues. CDR1 MGHDK and CDR2 SYGVNS come from the germline V gene. Trimming pared 1 base from V and 0 bases from J, leaving 9 bases between.